One and the same sample provided the 3 T cell receptor beta chains below, sequenced in a study of T cells in localized non-small cell lung cancer (TCRdb year 2020). Receptors were amplified or captured by the immunoSEQ multiplex PCR assay. The table was pulled from immuneACCESS by TCRdb, which kept in-frame rearrangements only. Such tables lose some clones; where checked, under half of the loss comes from unresolved V genes, and the rest has no known cause. The sample table shows about 51,000 clones, and approximately 81% are seen once. About 15% of the sample rests with the top ten. The sample in question was peripheral blood mononuclear cells, obtained before any cancer treatment. These receptors were taken from a man aged 35 to 70 with stage III lung adenocarcinoma.

The rearrangement uses TRBV10-1 and TRBJ2-3; perhaps TRBD1 as D (5 bases). Germline lookup yields CDR1 WNHNN and CDR2 SYGVQD (reference sequence). The CDR3 has 15 residues. Trimming left V 2 bases short and J 6 bases short, with 15 bases between. The CDR3 DNA sequence: TGCGCCAGCAGTGAGACAACAGGAAAGAGGGATACGCAGTATTTT. This sequence encodes CASSETTGKRDTQYF.

The V call is TRBV30, the J call TRBJ2-7; D call uncertain. Trimming took off 0 bases at V and 3 bases at J, with 6 bases between the two ends. CDR3 length: 12 amino acids. Germline V CDR1 and CDR2: GTSNPN, SVGIG (reference sequence). The CDR3 spells CAWSVGFYEQYF. The CDR3 DNA reads TGTGCCTGGAGTGTCGGGTTCTACGAGCAGTACTTC. Variable domain in full (rest from reference TRBV30 and TRBJ2-7): SQTIHQWPATLVQPVGSPLSLECTVEGTSNPNLYWYRQAAGRGLQLLFYSVGIGQISSEVPQNLSASRPQDRQFILSSKKLLLSDSGFYLCAWSVGFYEQYFGPGTRLTVT.

This chain joins TRBV9 and TRBJ2-3, with 10 bases identical to TRBD2. Germline CDR1 is SGDLS and CDR2 is YYNGEE. The CDR3 loop spans 15 amino acids. V shed 7 bases and J 4 bases; nucleotides not matched to a gene: 9. The CDR3 nucleotides are TGTGCCAGCGTTAAGGGTAGCGGGGGGTCAGATACGCAGTATTTT. It encodes CASVKGSGGSDTQYF. Full variable domain (remainder filled in from reference TRBV9 and TRBJ2-3): DSGVTQTPKHLITATGQRVTLRCSPRSGDLSVYWYQQSLDQGLQFLIQYYNGEERAKGNILERFSAQQFPDLHSELNLSSLELGDSALYFCASVKGSGGSDTQYFGPGTRLTVL.